Described below is a single T cell receptor beta chain sequence and its context. Treatment denoted: some 20 received Ad26.COV2.S at low or high dose, single or two shots; several received placebo; per-sample allocation not given. Day 63 after the first vaccine or placebo injection was the time point for sampling. Germline V lookup: CDR1 MNHEY, CDR2 SVGAGI. The V end lost 2 bases, the J end lost 4 bases, and 11 bases lay between the germline ends. CDR3 length: 15 amino acids. This entry comes from a study of Ad26.COV2.S vaccination and SARS-CoV-2 variants. Background on the study: This donor came from the COV1001 trial of Ad26.COV2.S.

Method: immunoSEQ multiplex PCR; TCRdb's copy keeps in-frame clones and lacks some. The sample lists fewer than 500,000 clones; 80% to 90% were seen once. This sample comprised peripheral blood, obtained in a trial of Ad26.COV2.S vaccine versus placebo. The receptor was isolated from a person aged 18 to 65 who received the Ad26.COV2.S COVID-19 vaccine or a placebo. The chain uses TRBV6-5 and TRBJ1-4; D gene uncertain. CDR3 sequence (DNA): TGTGCCAGCAGTTACGGACGAGTTCGTAATGAAAAACTGTTTTTT. It translates to CASSYGRVRNEKLFF.